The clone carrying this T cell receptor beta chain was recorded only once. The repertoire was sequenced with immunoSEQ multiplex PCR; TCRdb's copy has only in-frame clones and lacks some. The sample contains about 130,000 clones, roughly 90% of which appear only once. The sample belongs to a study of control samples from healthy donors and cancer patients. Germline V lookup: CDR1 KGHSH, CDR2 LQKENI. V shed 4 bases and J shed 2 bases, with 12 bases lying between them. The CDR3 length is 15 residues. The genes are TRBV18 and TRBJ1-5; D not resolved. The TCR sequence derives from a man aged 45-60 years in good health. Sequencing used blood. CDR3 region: CASSLSTRGNQPQHF. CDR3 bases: TGTGCCAGCTCACTGTCAACTCGGGGCAATCAGCCCCAGCATTTT.